The clone carrying this TCR beta chain has at least ten counts. TCR beta libraries were made by quantitative 5'-RACE with molecular barcodes. TCRdb recomputed calls from the 5' RACE reads with MiXCR, one row per CDR3 protein. There are 150,000 to 200,000 distinct CDR3 sequences in the sample; under 35% occur only once, and over 5.5% lies in the top ten. This sample stems from a study of CD8 T cells in ankylosing spondylitis. CDR3 length: 15 residues. V lost 6 bases and J lost 9; bases outside the gene matches: 13. The sample was synovial fluid, either unsorted or a sorted T cell fraction (not recorded which). The chain combines TRBV12-3 or TRBV12-4 with TRBJ2-1, with TRBD1 matching over 8 bases. This clonotype was sampled from a male donor with ankylosing spondylitis. The CDR3 loop is CASRKTGGSSSEQFF. DNA of the CDR3: TGTGCCAGCAGGAAAACAGGGGGGAGTTCAAGTGAGCAGTTCTTC.